This T cell receptor (beta chain) was sequenced in a study of blood T cell repertoires in COVID-19. Across the study: Both acute and convalescent COVID-19 samples were obtained from the United States, Italy and Spain. PBMCs, B-cell-depleted T cells, or T cells provided the cDNA or gDNA that made up the material.

V gave up 5 bases and J gave up 2 bases; unmatched junction bases: 4. This CDR3 spans 14 amino acids. Germline loops: CDR1 SEHNR, CDR2 FQNEAQ (reference sequence). Per the original methods: Counts of nucleated cells, estimated from reference gene primer amplification, were obtained. The table came from immunoSEQ multiplex PCR; TCRdb's copy has only in-frame clones and leaves some out. That table is the source of V, J and clone size, and D and trimming were worked out from the DNA. Of 80,000 to 100,000 clones listed, 81% were seen once; the top ten hold less than 4.5%. This clone was recorded a few times.

This chain links TRBV7-9 with TRBJ1-1, with 8 bases lining up with TRBD1. The TCR sequence derives from a man aged 60 to 75 with acute or convalescent COVID-19. Specimen: peripheral blood. The CDR3 spells CASSGTGPNTEAFF. The CDR3 DNA reads TGTGCCAGCAGCGGGACAGGTCCAAACACTGAAGCTTTCTTT.